This note documents a single T cell receptor beta chain sequence. The germline V and J ends were trimmed by 0 bases and 4 bases, with 6 bases remaining between them. Germline CDR1 SGHDT, CDR2 YYEEEE. The CDR3 consists of 13 residues. All enrollees were about 18 to 90 years old and from roughly 26 US areas. The data derive from a study of blood T cell repertoires in COVID-19. Per the original data handling: Reference gene primer amplification yielded estimated nucleated cell counts. TCRdb's copy holds only in-frame clones and misses some; the assay was immunoSEQ multiplex PCR. The V and J calls and clone size were taken over from that table, and D and trimming were inferred from the DNA. The sample shows 350,000 or so clones, roughly 90% of them seen only once.

This receptor was obtained from a woman aged 25 to 39 who had recovered from COVID-19. This chain links TRBV5-6 with TRBJ2-3; no clear D gene. Sequencing used PBMCs or T cells enriched from blood (not recorded which). The CDR3 loop is CASSLDGADTQYF. CDR3 DNA sequence: TGTGCCAGCAGCTTGGACGGAGCAGATACGCAGTATTTT. The entire variable domain, with the rest obtained from reference TRBV5-6 and TRBJ2-3, is as follows: DAGVTQSPTHLIKTRGQQVTLRCSPKSGHDTVSWYQQALGQGPQFIFQYYEEEERQRGNFPDRFSGHQFPNYSSELNVNALLLGDSALYLCASSLDGADTQYFGPGTRLTVL.